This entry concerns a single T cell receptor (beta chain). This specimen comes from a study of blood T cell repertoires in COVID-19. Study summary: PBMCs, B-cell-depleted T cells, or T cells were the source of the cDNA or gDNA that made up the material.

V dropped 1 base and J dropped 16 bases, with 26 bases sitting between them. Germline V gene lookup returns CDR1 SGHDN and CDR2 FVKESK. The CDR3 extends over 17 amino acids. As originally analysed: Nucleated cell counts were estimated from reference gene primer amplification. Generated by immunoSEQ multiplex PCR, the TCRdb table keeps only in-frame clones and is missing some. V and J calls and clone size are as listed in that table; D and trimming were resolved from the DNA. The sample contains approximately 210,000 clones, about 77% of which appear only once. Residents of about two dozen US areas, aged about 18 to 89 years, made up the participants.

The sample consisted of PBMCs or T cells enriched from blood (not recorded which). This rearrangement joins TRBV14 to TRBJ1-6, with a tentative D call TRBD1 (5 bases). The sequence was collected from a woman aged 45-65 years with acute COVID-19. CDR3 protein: CASSQVMPGLLLGGLHF. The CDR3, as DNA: TGTGCCAGCAGCCAAGTTATGCCGGGACTCCTACTTGGAGGTCTCCACTTT.